The 30 T cell receptor beta chains listed next were all sequenced from one sample in a study of blood T cell repertoires in COVID-19. Sequencing was performed with immunoSEQ multiplex PCR; in TCRdb, only in-frame clones are kept and a portion is missing. Of 310,000 or so clones in the sample, 88% were seen once. Sequenced sample: peripheral blood. The receptors shown here come from a woman aged 45-65 years with active or convalescent COVID-19.

The chain is built from TRBV5-5 and TRBJ1-2; D is unresolved. The germline V gene encodes CDR1 SGHKS and CDR2 YYEKEE (reference sequence). Trimming stripped 1 base from V and 4 bases from J, with 11 bases between. This CDR3 is built from 14 residues. DNA of the CDR3: TGTGCCAGCAGCTTGCAGAGGGCCGGCTATGGCTACACCTTC. As protein: CASSLQRAGYGYTF.

The chain carries TRBV27 and TRBJ1-2, with 7 bases fitting TRBD1. V lost 6 bases, J lost 7 bases, and 8 bases stayed unmatched. Germline CDR1 is MNHEY and CDR2 is SMNVEV (reference sequence). This CDR3 is 13 amino acids long. Here the CDR3 reads CASSLTGVGGYTF. Here the CDR3 DNA reads TGTGCCAGCAGCCTTACAGGGGTGGGTGGCTACACCTTC.

J is TRBJ1-1 and V is TRBV6-2 or TRBV6-3, with a tentative D call TRBD1 (5 bases). Germline CDR1 and CDR2: MNHEY and SVGEGT. With 1 base removed from V and 3 bases from J, the gap between germline ends came to 24 bases. The CDR3 spans 19 residues. CDR3 coding DNA: TGTGCCAGCAGTTACTTGGGGTACTCCAGGGCCAGTCCCTACACTGAAGCTTTCTTT. Translation: CASSYLGYSRASPYTEAFF.

The gene calls are TRBV11-2 and TRBJ2-7, with D perhaps TRBD2 (7 bases). V lost 5 bases and J 0 bases, leaving 17 bases between the germline ends. CDR1 SGHAT and CDR2 FQNNGV come from the germline V gene. This CDR3 is 16 amino acids long. The DNA for the CDR3 is TGTGCCAGCAGCCCCCTCAAGGGGGGGCCCTCCTACGAGCAGTACTTC. It is translated as CASSPLKGGPSYEQYF.

The chain is built from TRBV18 and TRBJ1-5, with unresolved D. V lost 2 bases and J 4 bases, leaving 12 bases between the germline ends. This CDR3 has 15 residues. Germline loops: CDR1 KGHSH, CDR2 LQKENI. The DNA for the CDR3 is TGTGCCAGCTCACCATCCTCGGGTTGGAATCAGCCCCAGCATTTT. Translation: CASSPSSGWNQPQHF.

DNA of the CDR3: TGTGCCAGAAGAATACCGGGAGTGGGCTACGAGCAGTACTTC. The encoded protein is CARRIPGVGYEQYF. V gene TRBV5-3 combines with J gene TRBJ2-7; perhaps TRBD2 as D (6 bases). TRBV5-3 is identified as an open reading frame with a role that is uncertain. The ends were cut back, 5 bases at V and 3 bases at J, with 15 bases in the middle. The CDR3 is 14 residues long.

This chain joins TRBV19 and TRBJ2-2; 7 bases map to TRBD2. This CDR3 contains 15 residues. Losses at the gene ends were 7 bases for V and 6 bases for J; bases not matched to a gene: 11. Germline CDR1 LNHDA, CDR2 SQIVND (reference sequence). The CDR3 reads CASTPGGSGAGELFF. The CDR3 bases are TGTGCCAGTACCCCGGGGGGTAGCGGAGCCGGGGAGCTGTTTTTT. Full variable domain (remainder filled in from reference TRBV19 and TRBJ2-2): DGGITQSPKYLFRKEGQNVTLSCEQNLNHDAMYWYRQDPGQGLRLIYYSQIVNDFQKGDIAEGYSVSREKKESFPLTVTSAQKNPTAFYLCASTPGGSGAGELFFGEGSRLTVL.

The V and J genes are TRBV18 and TRBJ2-7; TRBD2 matches at 8 bases. Germline assignment: CDR1 KGHSH and CDR2 LQKENI. CDR3 length: 15 residues. Trimming removed 2 bases from V and 4 bases from J; junction bases left unmatched: 7. The CDR3 sequence: CASSPWSGSQYEQYF. CDR3 nucleotides: TGTGCCAGCTCACCATGGAGCGGGAGTCAGTACGAGCAGTACTTC.

The chain carries TRBV14 and TRBJ2-3, with D perhaps TRBD1 (5 bases). V lost 5 bases to trimming and J lost 4 bases, with 16 bases between them. Germline loops: CDR1 SGHDN, CDR2 FVKESK. The length of the CDR3 is 15 residues. For the CDR3, the DNA is TGTGCCAGCAGCGTACTCCCTATAGGGGCAGATACGCAGTATTTT. This encodes CASSVLPIGADTQYF.

This chain uses TRBV15 with TRBJ2-3; D unclear. Trimming shortened V by 1 base and J by 5 bases, and 10 bases separated the two germline ends. Per germline, CDR1 LNHNV and CDR2 YYDKDF (reference sequence). This CDR3 region has 14 residues. CDR3 nucleotide sequence: TGTGCCACCAGCAGAGGGTTGCAGCGAGATACGCAGTATTTT. It is translated as CATSRGLQRDTQYF.

This rearrangement joins TRBV7-8 to TRBJ2-1; TRBD2 aligns across 12 bases. Trimming removed 4 bases from V and 7 bases from J; junction bases left unmatched: 8. From germline, CDR1 is SGHVS and CDR2 FQNEAQ. The CDR3 runs to 16 residues. The CDR3 bases are TGTGCCAGCAGCTATCGGACTAGCGGGACGGGGAATGAGCAGTTCTTC. This translates into CASSYRTSGTGNEQFF.

The rearrangement links TRBV28 to TRBJ2-4; TRBD2 agrees at 16 bases. V lost 4 bases and J lost 0; bases outside the gene matches: 6. The CDR3 consists of 19 residues. Germline loops: CDR1 MDHEN, CDR2 SYDVKM. As DNA, the CDR3 is TGTGCCAGCAGTTCAGGGACTAGCGGGAGGGTCATAGCCAAAAACATTCAGTACTTC. This encodes CASSSGTSGRVIAKNIQYF.

This clone was seen more than once but under ten times. The rearrangement uses TRBV27 and TRBJ2-2; D is uncertain. The germline V gene has CDR1 MNHEY and CDR2 SMNVEV (reference sequence). CDR3 size: 14 residues. V was pared by 7 bases and J by 3 bases, with 12 bases between. CDR3 sequence: CASNPRGYTGELFF. For the CDR3, the DNA is TGTGCCAGCAACCCTCGCGGATACACCGGGGAGCTGTTTTTT.

The CDR3 here is CASSGDREKGTGELFF. For the CDR3, the DNA is TGTGCCAGCAGCGGGGACAGGGAAAAAGGCACCGGGGAGCTGTTTTTT. This chain uses TRBV5-5 with TRBJ2-2; 9 nucleotides agree with TRBD1. The CDR3 totals 16 residues. Germline lookup yields CDR1 SGHKS and CDR2 YYEKEE (reference sequence). The V gene end was trimmed by 4 bases and the J gene end by 4 bases; junction bases not matched to a gene: 8.

V is TRBV2 and J is TRBJ1-5, with D unresolved. CDR1 is SNHLY and CDR2 is FYNNEI in the germline V gene. Trimming pared 3 bases from V and 1 base from J, leaving 10 bases between. The CDR3 has 15 residues. DNA of the CDR3: TGTGCCAGCAGTGAGGGGAGAGGAAGCAATCAGCCCCAGCATTTT. Translated, it gives CASSEGRGSNQPQHF. The whole variable domain, filled in from reference TRBV2 and TRBJ1-5, reads EPEVTQTPSHQVTQMGQEVILRCVPISNHLYFYWYRQILGQKVEFLVSFYNNEISEKSEIFDDQFSVERPDGSNFTLKIRSTKLEDSAMYFCASSEGRGSNQPQHFGDGTRLSIL.

V and J are TRBV11-2 and TRBJ1-4; 9 nucleotides match TRBD1. The CDR3 loop spans 15 amino acids. V shed 6 bases, J shed 5 bases, and the junction held 7 bases outside the gene matches. CDR1 and CDR2 from the germline V gene are SGHAT and FQNNGV. CDR3 sequence reads: CASSLTGGRNEKLFF. The DNA of the CDR3 is TGTGCCAGCAGTTTGACAGGGGGTAGGAATGAAAAACTGTTTTTT. Drawing the rest from reference TRBV11-2 and TRBJ1-4, the complete variable domain is EAGVAQSPRYKIIEKRQSVAFWCNPISGHATLYWYQQILGQGPKLLIQFQNNGVVDDSQLPKDRFSAERLKGVDSTLKIQPAKLEDSAVYLCASSLTGGRNEKLFFGSGTQLSVL.

The chain is built from TRBV19 and TRBJ2-7; 9 bases are a match to TRBD2. Germline lookup yields CDR1 LNHDA and CDR2 SQIVND (reference sequence). The length of the CDR3 is 13 residues. After removal of 11 bases from V and 7 bases from J, the junction contained 12 bases not matched to a gene. The CDR3 bases are TGTGCCTCCTCAGAAGACCTAGCGGGGGAGCAGTACTTC. Translated, it gives CASSEDLAGEQYF. Looking up the rest from reference TRBV19 and TRBJ2-7 gives the full variable domain: DGGITQSPKYLFRKEGQNVTLSCEQNLNHDAMYWYRQDPGQGLRLIYYSQIVNDFQKGDIAEGYSVSREKKESFPLTVTSAQKNPTAFYLCASSEDLAGEQYFGPGTRLTVT.

The chain employs TRBV6-2 or TRBV6-3 and TRBJ1-2; 9 bases are a match to TRBD1. CDR3 length: 14 residues. V lost 5 bases and J lost 6; bases outside the gene matches: 7. CDR1 and CDR2 (germline): MNHEY, SVGEGT. The CDR3 DNA sequence: TGTGCCAGCAGTCTAAACAGGGGGCTGGATGGCTACACCTTC. It yields the protein CASSLNRGLDGYTF.

The CDR3 DNA follows: TGTGCCAGCTCACCGACTCGGGCGGGGGAGCAGTACTTC. Translating gives CASSPTRAGEQYF. The V gene is TRBV18, the J gene TRBJ2-7; D perhaps matches TRBD2 (6 bases). This CDR3 has 13 amino acids. Germline loops: CDR1 KGHSH, CDR2 LQKENI. V gave up 3 bases and J gave up 7 bases, with 13 bases separating them.

This chain uses TRBV7-2 with TRBJ2-7, with TRBD2 matching over 7 bases. Per germline, CDR1 SGHTA and CDR2 FQGNSA. The CDR3 spans 16 residues. V was clipped by 1 base and J by 0 bases; unmatched bases: 6. This CDR3 is CASSLGPASGSYEQYF. The CDR3 DNA reads TGTGCCAGCAGCTTAGGGCCCGCTAGCGGCTCCTACGAGCAGTACTTC.

V gene TRBV19 combines with J gene TRBJ1-3, with D maybe TRBD1 (6 bases). Trimming shortened V by 7 bases and J by 1 base, and 11 bases separated the two germline ends. Germline CDR1 is LNHDA and CDR2 is SQIVND (reference sequence). The CDR3 loop spans 14 amino acids. CDR3 residues: CASTTGRSGNTIYF. In DNA, the CDR3 is TGTGCCAGTACCACAGGGAGATCTGGAAACACCATATATTTT.

This rearrangement joins TRBV5-1 to TRBJ1-2; 8 nucleotides line up with TRBD1. CDR1 is SGHRS, CDR2 YFSETQ, per germline. V gave up 4 bases and J gave up 4 bases; unmatched junction bases: 9. The CDR3 loop spans 15 amino acids. The CDR3 coding sequence is TGCGCCAGCAGCCCCGCTCAGGGGGCTCCCTATGGCTACACCTTC. This translates into CASSPAQGAPYGYTF.

CDR3 sequence: CASSPVGGEQYF. Here the CDR3 DNA reads TGTGCCAGCAGCCCGGTTGGGGGGGAGCAGTACTTC. V gene TRBV7-2 combines with J gene TRBJ2-7, with D possibly being TRBD2 (6 bases). The V gene lost 5 bases and the J gene lost 7 bases, with 12 bases spanning the gap. CDR1 SGHTA and CDR2 FQGNSA come from the germline V gene. This CDR3 comprises 12 residues.

The chain employs TRBV3-1 (or the pseudogene TRBV3-2) and TRBJ1-2; 9 bases are a match to TRBD1. Germline lookup yields CDR1 LGHDT and CDR2 YNNKEL (reference sequence). The CDR3 consists of 15 residues. V was pared by 5 bases and J by 0 bases, with 4 bases of the junction left unmatched. As DNA, the CDR3 is TGTGCCAGCAGCGTACGGGACAGGGCTAACTATGGCTACACCTTC. It is translated as CASSVRDRANYGYTF.

The gene calls are TRBV9 and TRBJ1-1; 8 nucleotides line up with TRBD1. The length of the CDR3 is 14 residues. Trimming removed 3 bases from V and 3 bases from J; junction bases left unmatched: 4. The germline V gene encodes CDR1 SGDLS and CDR2 YYNGEE. In DNA form, the CDR3 reads TGTGCCAGCAGCGGGGGACAGGAAGACACTGAAGCTTTCTTT. Translating it yields CASSGGQEDTEAFF.

This clone has just one count. The V call is TRBV9, the J call TRBJ1-4; D might be TRBD1 (5 bases). CDR1 and CDR2 from the germline V gene are SGDLS and YYNGEE. V gave up 0 bases and J gave up 4 bases, with 10 bases separating them. This CDR3 is built from 15 residues. CDR3: CASSVDGGGNEKLFF. In nucleotides, the CDR3 is TGTGCCAGCAGCGTAGACGGGGGTGGTAATGAAAAACTGTTTTTT.

This chain joins TRBV19 and TRBJ1-1; possibly TRBD1 for D (5 bases). The germline V and J ends were trimmed by 6 bases and 9 bases, with 26 bases remaining between them. The CDR3 extends over 16 amino acids. The germline gives CDR1 LNHDA, CDR2 SQIVND (reference sequence). The CDR3 spells CASRGKLGTGGLKAFF. Written as DNA, the CDR3 is TGTGCCAGTAGAGGAAAACTCGGGACCGGGGGTTTGAAAGCTTTCTTT. The full variable domain, its missing parts supplied by reference TRBV19 and TRBJ1-1, is DGGITQSPKYLFRKEGQNVTLSCEQNLNHDAMYWYRQDPGQGLRLIYYSQIVNDFQKGDIAEGYSVSREKKESFPLTVTSAQKNPTAFYLCASRGKLGTGGLKAFFGQGTRLTVV.

The genes are TRBV21-1 and TRBJ2-4; TRBD2 is taken as the D call from the table, unchecked against the DNA. TRBV21-1 is a pseudogene. This CDR3 comprises 16 residues. The CDR3 DNA follows: TGTGCCAGCAGCAAAGGGGTCGACTTAGCCAAAAACATTCAGTACTTC. The encoded protein is CASSKGVDLAKNIQYF.

The rearrangement joins TRBV7-9 to TRBJ1-2; D is ambiguous. V lost 0 bases to trimming and J lost 0 bases, with 5 bases between them. This CDR3 contains 14 residues. Germline assignment: CDR1 SEHNR and CDR2 FQNEAQ (reference sequence). The CDR3 DNA follows: TGTGCCAGCAGCTTAGCCGGGGCTAACTATGGCTACACCTTC. It yields the protein CASSLAGANYGYTF.

This sequence joins TRBV5-1 and TRBJ1-1, with 7 bases identical to TRBD1. Germline loops: CDR1 SGHRS, CDR2 YFSETQ. The CDR3 loop spans 15 amino acids. V lost 4 bases, J lost 6 bases, and 12 bases stayed unmatched. The CDR3: CASSNGQAGVSEAFF. The CDR3 region has the DNA TGCGCCAGCAGCAACGGACAGGCCGGCGTTTCTGAAGCTTTCTTT.